Listed below are T cell receptor beta chains from one sample, sequenced in a study of CD8 T cells in Susac syndrome. TCRdb called the immunoSEQ multiplex PCR reads again in MiXCR, with one record for every CDR3 protein. This sample has around 130,000 distinct CDR3 sequences; roughly 76% occur once, and the top ten carry 0.5% to 0.65%. Sequencing was done on a sample of CD8+ T cells from PBMCs. The receptors originated from a human donor with multiple sclerosis. CDR3s include the opening cysteine and the closing phenylalanine or tryptophan.

>TRBV7-9|TRBJ2-7
CASSLSESVYEQYF
>TRBV27|TRBJ2-7
CASSLRIGGDEQYF
>TRBV7-9|TRBJ1-6
CASSLGTGYNSPLHF
>TRBV15|TRBJ2-7
CATSREEREQYF
>TRBV11-2|TRBJ2-6
CASSLVQGPPSGANVLTF
>TRBV6-2/TRBV6-3|TRBJ1-3
CASSYSPPRASGNTIYF
>TRBV27|TRBJ1-2
CASSKILRTGEGNYGYTF
>TRBV4-1|TRBJ1-2
CARTGSNYGYTF
>TRBV27|TRBJ2-1
CASSLAGHRPSYNEQFF
>TRBV6-5|TRBJ1-1
CASSMFGEDTEAFF
>TRBV2|TRBJ2-1
CASSRLGTGGDEQFF
>TRBV30|TRBJ2-3
CAWRGVAGRPSGAFRADTQYF
>TRBV19|TRBJ2-5
CASSIVAGWQETQYF
>TRBV13|TRBJ2-2
CASSPYGTSGNTGELFF
>TRBV10-3|TRBJ2-1
CAISDRGDEQFF
>TRBV2|TRBJ1-1
CASSRTSSWNTEAFF
>TRBV20-1|TRBJ2-7
CSARTLLAGAYEQYF
>TRBV29-1|TRBJ2-1
CSVRTSEVEQFF
>TRBV6-6|TRBJ1-1
CASSYTGIEAFF
>TRBV19|TRBJ2-2
CASFWGYPGELFF
>TRBV3-1|TRBJ2-3
CASSQESPSTDTQYF
>TRBV6-5|TRBJ2-7
CASSYSGADLYEQYF
>TRBV3-1|TRBJ1-1
CASSHTGGRTEAFF
>TRBV6-1|TRBJ2-2
CASSEFLVLGTGELFF
>TRBV28|TRBJ1-4
CASSTPGGPLNEKLFF
>TRBV27|TRBJ1-5
CASSHRGGNQPQHF
>TRBV12-3/TRBV12-4|TRBJ1-2
CASSLIFAGANYGYTF
>TRBV7-9|TRBJ2-7
CASSSGTQIYEQYF
>TRBV6-1|TRBJ2-1
CASSDMTYEQFF
>TRBV4-1|TRBJ1-3
CASSPWDSSGNTIYF
>TRBV7-9|TRBJ2-1
CASSRGLRDSYNEQFF
>TRBV7-9|TRBJ2-1
CASSRNYNEQFF